The T cell receptor beta chain under discussion was sequenced for a study of response to subunit inactivated influenza vaccine. To note about this clonotype: What it binds is not known.

The CDR3 spans 14 residues. Germline V gives CDR1 MNHNS, CDR2 SASEGT. Trimming took off 6 bases at V and 5 bases at J, with 16 bases between the two ends. General study findings and limits: The authors suggested that every seasonal influenza vaccination recruits few new T cells.

One entry per CDR3 protein, called by TCRdb with MiXCR from the RT-PCR reads. The data contain 500,000 to 600,000 distinct CDR3 sequences, 16% of them singletons. V gene TRBV6-1 combines with J gene TRBJ2-5; no clear D. The clonotype was recovered from a man aged 50 to 69 who received an inactivated influenza vaccine. The source material was CD4+ T cells sorted from PBMCs, sampled less than 30 months after vaccination. CDR3: CASRVDWHTETQYF. DNA for the CDR3: TGTGCCAGCAGGGTTGATTGGCACACGGAGACCCAGTACTTC.